Below are 4 T cell receptor beta chains sequenced from a single sample in a study of T cell responses to AZD1222 COVID-19 vaccine (dated by TCRdb to the early 2020s). Taken with the paper, the label for time point translates to: sample from adult after SARS-CoV-2 infection, after symptom onset. The library was made by the immunoSEQ multiplex PCR assay. What TCRdb holds here is the immuneACCESS table cut down to in-frame rearrangements. Part of the clones is not present; checked against another copy, under half of the missing clones reflect an unresolved V gene, and the others are unexplained. The sample contains 110,000 to 150,000 clones, about 92% of them found a single time. The ten largest clones capture 9% to 15% of the sample. The source was peripheral blood, collected after recovery from COVID-19. All receptors derive from an adult who had recovered from COVID-19.

V and J are TRBV7-8 and TRBJ1-6; D not resolved. The CDR3 is made up of 12 amino acids. Germline values: CDR1 SGHVS, CDR2 FQNEAQ. V lost 5 bases, J lost 12 bases, and 11 bases lay in between. Here the CDR3 reads CASSPGPRPLHF. The CDR3 DNA sequence: TGTGCCAGCAGCCCAGGACCAAGACCCCTCCACTTT.

The chain has TRBV10-3 and TRBJ2-1; 8 positions agree with TRBD1. The junction had 2 bases not matched to a gene; V was cut back by 2 bases and J by 8 bases. The CDR3 extends over 13 amino acids. In germline, CDR1 is ENHRY, CDR2 SYGVKD. CDR3 loop: CAISEQGAYEQFF. Here the CDR3 DNA reads TGTGCCATCAGTGAGCAGGGGGCATATGAGCAGTTCTTC.

This clone was picked up one time. CDR3 bases: TGTGCCAGCAGGATCCTTGGCCTCGCGAGCTCCTATAATTCACCCCTCCACTTT. Amino acids: CASRILGLASSYNSPLHF. This sequence joins TRBV28 and TRBJ1-6; D gene uncertain. The CDR3 consists of 18 residues. Per the germline V gene, CDR1 is MDHEN and CDR2 is SYDVKM. Trimming removed 6 bases at V and 0 bases at J, with 18 bases between.

This chain links TRBV25-1 with TRBJ1-2; 7 nucleotides agree with TRBD1. The CDR3 contains 14 residues. V shed 3 bases, J shed 2 bases, and the junction held 3 bases outside the gene matches. Germline V gene sequence: CDR1 MGHDK, CDR2 SYGVNS. The CDR3 nucleotides are TGTGCCAGCAGTGAGTTGGGACAGAACTATGGCTACACCTTC. Protein sequence: CASSELGQNYGYTF.